A single T cell receptor (beta chain) is shown here with its context. Profiled with immunoSEQ multiplex PCR; TCRdb holds only in-frame clones, not every one. The data contain roughly 250,000 clones, roughly four fifths of them seen just once; the ten biggest clones take up around 4.7%. The record originates from a study of blood T cell repertoires in COVID-19. Study details: Whether acute or convalescent, the COVID-19 samples came from the United States, Italy and Spain. T cells, B-cell-depleted T cells, or PBMCs supplied cDNA or gDNA.

There are 14 residues in the CDR3. CDR1 and CDR2 (germline): DFQATT, SNEGSKA (reference sequence). The J segment lost 3 bases and the V segment lost 3 bases, leaving 5 bases of the junction unmatched. The specimen sequenced was peripheral blood. V and J are TRBV20-1 and TRBJ2-7; 10 bases match TRBD1. The clonotype originates from a woman in her 70s with acute or convalescent COVID-19. The CDR3 is CSASTGTGDYEQYF. The CDR3 coding sequence is TGCAGTGCTAGTACCGGGACAGGGGACTACGAGCAGTACTTC.